Listed below are T cell receptor beta chains from one sample, sequenced in a study of CXCR3-negative and CXCR3-positive naive CD8 T cells. TCRdb processed the 5' RACE reads again and assigns one entry to each CDR3 protein, with no DNA. The listing contains about 150,000 distinct CDR3 sequences. Sequenced input: naive CXCR3+ CD8+ T cells from blood. The source of these receptors is a human donor in good health. Some clones in this sample may be carry-over from other donors' samples. Each CDR3 is given with its conserved first and last residue. Each record gives: J gene, V gene, CDR3 protein.

J gene: TRBJ2-1; V gene: TRBV29-1; CDR3 protein: CSAPGQGGNEQFF
J gene: TRBJ2-2; V gene: TRBV28; CDR3 protein: CASTPPLAEYTGELFF
J gene: TRBJ2-5; V gene: TRBV24-1; CDR3 protein: CATSDLGQEETQYF
J gene: TRBJ2-1; V gene: TRBV7-9; CDR3 protein: CASSLARPGFNEQFF
J gene: TRBJ2-7; V gene: TRBV18; CDR3 protein: CASSPELGQGSEQYF
J gene: TRBJ2-1; V gene: TRBV4-1; CDR3 protein: CASSQNSGRVTNEQFF
J gene: TRBJ2-5; V gene: TRBV7-9; CDR3 protein: CASSWIQFNQVTQYF
J gene: TRBJ2-1; V gene: TRBV4-2; CDR3 protein: CASSQAGSTYNELFF
J gene: TRBJ1-6; V gene: TRBV28; CDR3 protein: CACSFSGAADNSPLHF
J gene: TRBJ2-1; V gene: TRBV19; CDR3 protein: CASSHQGYSYNEQFF
J gene: TRBJ2-2; V gene: TRBV29-1; CDR3 protein: CSVEEWSENTGELFF
J gene: TRBJ2-2; V gene: TRBV12-3/TRBV12-4; CDR3 protein: CASSPDRGVPGELFF
J gene: TRBJ2-3; V gene: TRBV7-8; CDR3 protein: CASSLVNREATDTQYF
J gene: TRBJ2-1; V gene: TRBV25-1; CDR3 protein: CASSDIRTALYNEQFF
J gene: TRBJ1-1; V gene: TRBV29-1; CDR3 protein: CSVEPGVDTEAFF
J gene: TRBJ1-1; V gene: TRBV5-1; CDR3 protein: CASSLAVNTEAFF
J gene: TRBJ2-1; V gene: TRBV29-1; CDR3 protein: CSVILAGLYNEQFF
J gene: TRBJ1-5; V gene: TRBV4-3; CDR3 protein: CASSQDRTGMGQPQHF
J gene: TRBJ2-1; V gene: TRBV28; CDR3 protein: CASRGRVQAGGPDEQFF
J gene: TRBJ2-5; V gene: TRBV12-3/TRBV12-4; CDR3 protein: CASSPEFVVVQETQYF
J gene: TRBJ2-7; V gene: TRBV20-1; CDR3 protein: CSARDFGESSYEQYF
J gene: TRBJ2-3; V gene: TRBV4-3; CDR3 protein: CASSQDRTGLTDTQYF
J gene: TRBJ2-5; V gene: TRBV28; CDR3 protein: CASRPPGDRKETQYF
J gene: TRBJ2-5; V gene: TRBV28; CDR3 protein: CASRGPDRGHRETQYF
J gene: TRBJ2-2; V gene: TRBV10-3; CDR3 protein: CAISEPGLETGELFF
J gene: TRBJ1-2; V gene: TRBV28; CDR3 protein: CASSLIGSGGYGYTF
J gene: TRBJ1-1; V gene: TRBV29-1; CDR3 protein: CSVGQPNTEAFF
J gene: TRBJ2-7; V gene: TRBV20-1; CDR3 protein: CSAREQEGGIYEQYF
J gene: TRBJ1-3; V gene: TRBV14; CDR3 protein: CASSPIQGKPSGNTIYF
J gene: TRBJ2-7; V gene: TRBV2; CDR3 protein: CASRKGQVSSYEQYF
J gene: TRBJ2-2; V gene: TRBV11-2; CDR3 protein: CASSERGPSTGELFF
J gene: TRBJ1-6; V gene: TRBV28; CDR3 protein: CASSLFKIDNSPLHF
J gene: TRBJ1-2; V gene: TRBV2; CDR3 protein: CASSATDPLYGYTF
J gene: TRBJ2-5; V gene: TRBV20-1; CDR3 protein: CSARDGNPQETQYF
J gene: TRBJ2-1; V gene: TRBV7-6; CDR3 protein: CASSLALQGNEQFF
J gene: TRBJ2-3; V gene: TRBV7-8; CDR3 protein: CASSLPIGGSGMSTDTQYF
J gene: TRBJ2-2; V gene: TRBV13; CDR3 protein: CASSSLMAGELFF
J gene: TRBJ2-5; V gene: TRBV9; CDR3 protein: CASSEPTGSRETQYF
J gene: TRBJ2-3; V gene: TRBV6-5; CDR3 protein: CASSYRPNTDTQYF
J gene: TRBJ2-5; V gene: TRBV25-1; CDR3 protein: CASTAGARDQYF
J gene: TRBJ2-1; V gene: TRBV7-9; CDR3 protein: CASPLLGVGNEQFF
J gene: TRBJ1-1; V gene: TRBV7-9; CDR3 protein: CASSFSTGLLNTEAFF
J gene: TRBJ2-3; V gene: TRBV6-1; CDR3 protein: CASSEDIAGGWTDTQYF
J gene: TRBJ2-2; V gene: TRBV5-5; CDR3 protein: CASSLASGVEELFF
J gene: TRBJ1-1; V gene: TRBV7-9; CDR3 protein: CASSPPVGTNTEAFF
J gene: TRBJ2-7; V gene: TRBV6-5; CDR3 protein: CASSYPHSGGSPYEQYF
J gene: TRBJ2-1; V gene: TRBV14; CDR3 protein: CASSQYAYNEQFF
J gene: TRBJ2-3; V gene: TRBV9; CDR3 protein: CASSPASTDTQYF
J gene: TRBJ2-3; V gene: TRBV5-1; CDR3 protein: CASSLEGHRTDTQYF
J gene: TRBJ1-1; V gene: TRBV23-1; CDR3 protein: CASSQECKGRNGLAWSTEAFF
J gene: TRBJ2-7; V gene: TRBV4-1; CDR3 protein: CASSQDRGLGFSYEQYF
J gene: TRBJ1-1; V gene: TRBV27; CDR3 protein: CASRSIGWNTEAFF
J gene: TRBJ2-2; V gene: TRBV7-2; CDR3 protein: CASSLFPPPRTGELFF
J gene: TRBJ2-1; V gene: TRBV28; CDR3 protein: CASSFLSSNLYNEQFF
J gene: TRBJ2-7; V gene: TRBV7-9; CDR3 protein: CASSSSTGPYEQYF
J gene: TRBJ2-7; V gene: TRBV20-1; CDR3 protein: CSATPGQGFSYEQYF
J gene: TRBJ2-3; V gene: TRBV20-1; CDR3 protein: CSAPSPSGRAYDTQYF
J gene: TRBJ2-7; V gene: TRBV4-1; CDR3 protein: CASSPTIMFPVEQYF
J gene: TRBJ2-3; V gene: TRBV13; CDR3 protein: CASSFHTDTQYF
J gene: TRBJ2-5; V gene: TRBV9; CDR3 protein: CASSVDPGQIETQYF